This entry lists 15 T cell receptor beta chains sequenced from one sample in a study of T cell repertoires in cytomegalovirus infection. TCRdb reprocessed the reads with MiXCR, giving one entry per CDR3 protein. The sample includes over 150,000 distinct CDR3 sequences, 15% to 20% seen only once; the top ten take about 3%. Material for sequencing was PBMCs. Every receptor here comes from a human donor in good health (CMV status not recorded). Some clones in this sample may be carry-over from other donors' samples.

Turning to this clonotype: This could be a read error, since a much larger clone is one nucleotide away. The chain links TRBV7-2 to TRBJ2-6; tentatively, D is TRBD1 (5 bases). Germline V gene sequence: CDR1 SGHTA, CDR2 FQGNSA. The CDR3 contains 17 residues. CDR3 region: CASSLEHLSSGAYVLTF. In DNA form, the CDR3 reads TGTGCCAGCAGCTTAGAGCACCTTTCCTCTGGGGCCTACGTCCTGACTTTC.

The chain has TRBV5-1 and TRBJ1-1; D uncertain. The germline gives CDR1 SGHRS, CDR2 YFSETQ. The CDR3 is 14 amino acids. V lost 1 base and J lost 2, with 9 bases in between. The CDR3, as DNA: TGCGCCAGCAGCTTGTTATGGAGTAACACTGAAGCTTTCTTT. Its translation is CASSLLWSNTEAFF.

The table lists this clonotype with many counts. The chain couples TRBV5-6 to TRBJ1-1; 9 nucleotides align to TRBD1. With 4 bases clipped from V and 3 bases from J, the junction kept 13 bases outside the gene matches. The germline V gene has CDR1 SGHDT and CDR2 YYEEEE. This CDR3 comprises 17 residues. CDR3 DNA sequence: TGTGCCAGCAGCACTATTGGACAGGGGCCTCGATACACTGAAGCTTTCTTT. Its protein product is CASSTIGQGPRYTEAFF.

This clonotype was counted at least ten times. The chain links TRBV7-2 to TRBJ2-3; 8 nucleotides align to TRBD2. The V gene end was trimmed by 5 bases and the J gene end by 0 bases; junction bases not matched to a gene: 16. Germline V lookup: CDR1 SGHTA, CDR2 FQGNSA. The CDR3 covers 19 residues. The CDR3 nucleotides are TGTGCCAGCAGCACAAGCCCCACGAGACTAGCGCCTAGCACAGATACGCAGTATTTT. The encoded protein is CASSTSPTRLAPSTDTQYF.

The J gene is TRBJ2-1, the V gene TRBV2; no definite D call. This CDR3 is 13 amino acids long. Trimming stripped 6 bases from V and 9 bases from J, with 15 bases between. Looked up from germline, CDR1 is SNHLY and CDR2 is FYNNEI. This CDR3 reads CASSTGHQREQFF. The CDR3 nucleotides read TGTGCCAGCAGCACCGGCCACCAGCGTGAGCAGTTCTTC.

The J gene is TRBJ1-2, the V gene TRBV12-3 or TRBV12-4; 8 nucleotides match TRBD1. The CDR3 length is 14 residues. The V segment lost 10 bases and the J segment 2 bases; nucleotides outside the gene matches: 9. The chain's CDR3 is CATIYRGENYGYTF. CDR3 nucleotides: TGTGCCACCATATACAGGGGGGAAAACTATGGCTACACCTTC.

This chain links TRBV2 with TRBJ2-7; D is uncertain. The CDR3 has 14 amino acids. CDR1 is SNHLY, CDR2 FYNNEI, per germline. Between the trimmed V and J ends, which lost 7 bases and 2 bases, there was a span of 15 bases. DNA of the CDR3: TGTGCCAGCACGTTCACGGACGGAGCCTACGAGCAGTACTTC. Translation: CASTFTDGAYEQYF.

The chain couples TRBV7-2 to TRBJ1-6, with TRBD1 matching over 7 bases. The CDR3 spans 16 residues. Germline trimming cut 9 bases from V and 0 bases from J; bases unmatched to any gene: 8. The germline CDR1 and CDR2 sequences are SGHTA and FQGNSA. CDR3 in amino acids: CARSLTGASYNSPLHF. DNA of the CDR3: TGTGCCAGAAGCCTAACAGGGGCCTCCTATAATTCACCCCTCCACTTT.

This clonotype was recorded at least ten times. The gene calls are TRBV7-2 and TRBJ1-4; D is perhaps TRBD1 (5 bases). Germline V gives CDR1 SGHTA, CDR2 FQGNSA. Deletions cut 5 bases from V and 6 bases from J, with 16 bases between. CDR3 size: 15 residues. The CDR3 reads CASSPSPGGYEKLFF. CDR3 nucleotide sequence: TGTGCCAGCAGCCCTAGCCCCGGGGGGTATGAAAAACTGTTTTTT.

The chain recombines TRBV10-3 with TRBJ1-1; no firm D call. V was cut by 3 bases and J by 1 base, with 12 bases left in between. The CDR3 covers 15 residues. The V gene's germline CDR1 is ENHRY and CDR2 SYGVKD. The CDR3 is CAISEMDAPNTEAFF. The CDR3 coding sequence is TGTGCCATCAGTGAAATGGACGCACCGAACACTGAAGCTTTCTTT.

This sequence joins TRBV19 and TRBJ2-5, with D unresolved. This CDR3 is 12 amino acids long. Germline lookup yields CDR1 LNHDA and CDR2 SQIVND (reference sequence). V lost 5 bases, J lost 0 bases, and 4 bases lay in between. The chain's CDR3 is CASSANQETQYF. CDR3 DNA: TGTGCCAGTAGTGCCAACCAAGAGACCCAGTACTTC.

This chain connects TRBV30 to TRBJ1-1; D gene uncertain. The CDR3 is made up of 11 amino acids. The germline CDR1 and CDR2 sequences are GTSNPN and SVGIG (reference sequence). Trimming removed 5 bases at V and 1 base at J, with 5 bases between. The CDR3 protein is CAWHRNTEAFF. The CDR3 DNA reads as TGTGCCTGGCACAGGAACACTGAAGCTTTCTTT.

The V and J genes are TRBV6-2 or TRBV6-3 and TRBJ1-1, with 9 bases aligning to TRBD1. The CDR3 is made up of 14 amino acids. The V gene end was trimmed by 5 bases and the J gene end by 4 bases; junction bases not matched to a gene: 5. The germline V gene encodes CDR1 MNHEY and CDR2 SVGEGT. This CDR3 is CASSGTGMITEAFF. The CDR3 coding sequence is TGTGCCAGCAGTGGGACAGGGATGATCACTGAAGCTTTCTTT.

This clonotype was seen only a few times. The V gene is TRBV5-1, the J gene TRBJ2-1; possibly TRBD2 for D (6 bases). The length of the CDR3 is 15 residues. V lost 4 bases, J lost 1 base, and 12 bases lay in between. Germline V gives CDR1 SGHRS, CDR2 YFSETQ. DNA for the CDR3: TGCGCCAGCAGCCTCGGGACTCAGTCCTACAATGAGCAGTTCTTC. It yields the protein CASSLGTQSYNEQFF.

This clonotype has at least ten counts. The CDR3 is CASSREITGYTGELFF. Written as DNA, the CDR3 is TGTGCCAGCAGCCGAGAAATAACGGGCTACACCGGGGAGCTGTTTTTT. The chain joins TRBV11-3 to TRBJ2-2, with unresolved D. V lost 5 bases to trimming and J lost 3 bases, with 16 bases between them. The germline CDR1 and CDR2 sequences are SGHNT and YENEEA. The CDR3 runs 16 residues.